The 15 T cell receptor beta chains given below trace back to one sample, sequenced in a study of blood T cell repertoires in COVID-19. Profiled with immunoSEQ multiplex PCR; TCRdb holds only in-frame clones, not every one. The table records about 150,000 clones, 85% of them present only once. Sequences were obtained from peripheral blood. These receptor sequences come from a woman aged 55-69 years with COVID-19, enrolled during active disease.

V gene TRBV18 combines with J gene TRBJ2-1; tentative D call: TRBD2 (7 bases). V was trimmed by 1 base and J by 3 bases, leaving 10 bases between them. CDR1 and CDR2 from the germline V gene are KGHSH and LQKENI. The CDR3 sequence is 15 residues long. The CDR3 DNA reads as TGTGCCAGCTCACCACGCGGGGGCGGCTACAATGAGCAGTTCTTC. Its translation is CASSPRGGGYNEQFF.

The V and J genes are TRBV9 and TRBJ1-4; 8 nucleotides line up with TRBD1. There are 14 residues in the CDR3. V shed 4 bases, J shed 8 bases, and the junction held 7 bases outside the gene matches. The germline V gene encodes CDR1 SGDLS and CDR2 YYNGEE. CDR3 bases: TGTGCCAGCAGCATCGACAGGGGTGGCGAAAAACTGTTTTTT. This translates into CASSIDRGGEKLFF.

The chain employs TRBV5-6 and TRBJ2-2; the D gene is possibly TRBD1 (6 bases). Looked up from germline, CDR1 is SGHDT and CDR2 is YYEEEE. CDR3 size: 17 residues. Between the trimmed V and J ends, which lost 4 bases and 2 bases, there was a span of 18 bases. DNA of the CDR3: TGTGCCAGCAGCCCGTTGACAGGTTCCCCCAACACCGGGGAGCTGTTTTTT. Translating gives CASSPLTGSPNTGELFF.

This chain uses TRBV6-5 with TRBJ1-1; D is undetermined. The V gene lost 5 bases and the J gene lost 0 bases, with 10 bases spanning the gap. Germline CDR1 is MNHEY and CDR2 is SVGAGI. The CDR3 runs 14 residues. The CDR3 spells CASSPLQMNTEAFF. As DNA, the CDR3 is TGTGCCAGCAGTCCCCTACAGATGAACACTGAAGCTTTCTTT.

The genes are TRBV19 and TRBJ1-2; 7 positions match TRBD1. Unmatched junction bases numbered 17, after V lost 7 bases and J lost 0 bases. This CDR3 is built from 18 residues. The germline V gene has CDR1 LNHDA and CDR2 SQIVND (reference sequence). The CDR3 loop reads CASMGLGDSPTANYGYTF. The CDR3 bases are TGTGCCAGTATGGGACTGGGGGACAGTCCAACAGCTAACTATGGCTACACCTTC.

V is TRBV9 and J is TRBJ2-3, with 7 bases that match TRBD2. This CDR3 has 13 amino acids. CDR1 SGDLS and CDR2 YYNGEE come from the germline V gene. V shed 4 bases and J 6 bases; nucleotides not matched to a gene: 5. The CDR3 spells CASSPSGRDTQYF. In DNA, the CDR3 is TGTGCCAGCAGCCCTAGCGGAAGGGATACGCAGTATTTT.

This clone showed up just a few times. The J gene is TRBJ2-1, the V gene TRBV27; 8 positions agree with TRBD1. J was trimmed by 9 bases and V by 6 bases; bases with no gene match: 13. The CDR3 covers 15 residues. The germline V gene encodes CDR1 MNHEY and CDR2 SMNVEV (reference sequence). The CDR3 DNA follows: TGTGCCAGCAGCCGCGGACAGGGAAGGTTCGTTGAGCAGTTCTTC. It is translated as CASSRGQGRFVEQFF.

The CDR3 here is CASIRTGDGYTF. CDR3 DNA: TGTGCCAGCATCCGGACAGGGGATGGCTACACCTTC. The J gene is TRBJ1-2, the V gene TRBV28, with 9 bases identical to TRBD1. Losses at the gene ends were 7 bases for V and 6 bases for J; bases not matched to a gene: 3. CDR3 size: 12 residues. CDR1 is MDHEN, CDR2 SYDVKM, per germline.

This clone appeared once. Here the CDR3 reads CASSLAGTGVLSGNTIYF. The CDR3 region has the DNA TGTGCCAGCAGCTTGGCCGGGACAGGGGTGCTTTCTGGAAACACCATATATTTT. This rearrangement joins TRBV5-4 to TRBJ1-3; 10 bases match TRBD1. The CDR3 is 18 residues long. Germline assignment: CDR1 SGHNT and CDR2 YYREEE (reference sequence). With V trimmed by 0 bases and J by 1 base, 7 bases remained unmatched.

The chain joins TRBV6-2 or TRBV6-3 to TRBJ1-5; tentatively, D is TRBD1 (5 bases). This CDR3 has 15 amino acids. With 5 bases removed from V and 7 bases from J, the gap between germline ends came to 18 bases. Germline loops: CDR1 MNHEY, CDR2 SVGEGT. The CDR3 nucleotides are TGTGCCAGCAGTCCCTACTCTCCAGGGCCACAGCCCCAGCATTTT. It translates to CASSPYSPGPQPQHF.

This clone has only one observation. The chain links TRBV6-1 to TRBJ1-5, with 8 bases matching TRBD1. The CDR3 consists of 15 residues. V lost 2 bases and J lost 6; bases outside the gene matches: 6. The germline V gene encodes CDR1 MNHNS and CDR2 SASEGT. The CDR3 loop reads CASSELGQVGQPQHF. CDR3 bases: TGTGCCAGCAGTGAACTGGGACAGGTAGGTCAGCCCCAGCATTTT.

The chain carries TRBV6-4 and TRBJ2-1, with TRBD2 matching over 8 bases. The germline V gene has CDR1 MRHNA and CDR2 SNTAGT. The CDR3 extends over 17 amino acids. V lost 3 bases, J lost 5 bases, and 12 bases stayed unmatched. Here the CDR3 DNA reads TGTGCCAGCAGTGATTCAAGTACTAGCGGCATGCACAATGAGCAGTTCTTC. Its protein product is CASSDSSTSGMHNEQFF.

This chain connects TRBV5-5 to TRBJ2-1; D might be TRBD2 (6 bases). CDR3 size: 15 residues. The germline gives CDR1 SGHKS, CDR2 YYEKEE (reference sequence). The V and J ends lost 4 bases and 2 bases respectively, with 13 bases between them. In DNA, the CDR3 is TGTGCCAGCAGCCTGGGGACTTCTACCTACAATGAGCAGTTCTTC. This sequence encodes CASSLGTSTYNEQFF.

The V and J genes are TRBV5-1 and TRBJ1-5; 7 bases line up with TRBD1. Germline V CDR1 and CDR2: SGHRS, YFSETQ. The CDR3 covers 15 residues. The J segment lost 4 bases and the V segment lost 0 bases, leaving 4 bases of the junction unmatched. CDR3 sequence reads: CASSLGDSSNQPQHF. CDR3 in DNA: TGCGCCAGCAGCTTGGGGGACAGTTCAAATCAGCCCCAGCATTTT.

The J gene is TRBJ1-4, the V gene TRBV7-9, with D possibly matching TRBD1 (6 bases). This CDR3 is 15 amino acids long. Trimming shortened V by 2 bases and J by 1 base, and 8 bases separated the two germline ends. Germline V lookup: CDR1 SEHNR, CDR2 FQNEAQ (reference sequence). CDR3 region: CASSLIQGTNEKLFF. CDR3 coding DNA: TGTGCCAGCAGCTTAATACAGGGAACTAATGAAAAACTGTTTTTT.